One sample yielded the 29 T cell receptor beta chains listed below, sequenced in a study of cytomegalovirus exposure and HLA in healthy donors (dated 2017 in TCRdb). The library relied on the immunoSEQ multiplex PCR assay. For the multiplex PCR, a mixture combining 60 forward primers for TCR Vbeta segments and 13 reverse primers for TCR Jbeta segments was used. The clones in this table, taken by TCRdb from immuneACCESS, are in-frame only. Not every clone is retained; where verified, under half of the shortfall comes from an unresolved V gene, and the cause of the rest is unknown. The table of this sample itemizes roughly 100,000 clones. The ten largest account for around 3.5% of the sample. Sequencing was carried out using PBMCs. These receptors all stem from a middle-aged man in good health and CMV-seronegative.

J is TRBJ2-7 and V is TRBV6-1; weak D call: TRBD1 (6 bases). Trimming took off 10 bases at V and 0 bases at J, with 16 bases between the two ends. Germline loops: CDR1 MNHNS, CDR2 SASEGT. The CDR3 has 14 residues. The CDR3 region is CATTDRPHSYEQYF. The CDR3 region has the DNA TGTGCCACTACCGACAGGCCCCACTCCTACGAGCAGTACTTC.

This chain links TRBV7-2 with TRBJ2-7; 7 bases are a match to TRBD1. With 1 base clipped from V and 2 bases from J, the junction kept 5 bases outside the gene matches. CDR3 size: 15 residues. Germline V gene lookup returns CDR1 SGHTA and CDR2 FQGNSA. The CDR3 reads CASSLVGQGAYEQYF. CDR3 sequence (DNA): TGTGCCAGCAGCTTAGTGGGGCAGGGGGCCTACGAGCAGTACTTC.

The rearrangement joins TRBV19 to TRBJ2-3, with TRBD2 identical over 10 bases. The CDR3 is 15 residues long. CDR1 LNHDA and CDR2 SQIVND come from the germline V gene (reference sequence). V shed 6 bases, J shed 4 bases, and the junction held 7 bases outside the gene matches. CDR3 region: CASRKAGGESDTQYF. The CDR3 bases are TGTGCCAGTAGAAAAGCGGGGGGGGAGTCAGATACGCAGTATTTT. The full variable domain, completed using reference TRBV19 and TRBJ2-3, is DGGITQSPKYLFRKEGQNVTLSCEQNLNHDAMYWYRQDPGQGLRLIYYSQIVNDFQKGDIAEGYSVSREKKESFPLTVTSAQKNPTAFYLCASRKAGGESDTQYFGPGTRLTVL.

The V call is TRBV10-3, the J call TRBJ1-1, with D possibly being TRBD1 (6 bases). The CDR3 runs to 16 residues. V was shortened by 0 bases and J by 5 bases, with 16 bases between the two germline ends. Germline V CDR1 and CDR2: ENHRY, SYGVKD. CDR3 nucleotide sequence: TGTGCCATCAGTGAGTCGATGGGGGGGCGTTGGACTGAAGCTTTCTTT. Translation: CAISESMGGRWTEAFF.

The chain links TRBV28 to TRBJ2-7; 8 nucleotides agree with TRBD1. CDR1 is MDHEN and CDR2 is SYDVKM in the germline V gene. J gave up 3 bases and V 4 bases, and 8 bases lay outside the gene matches. CDR3 length: 15 amino acids. The CDR3 DNA reads as TGTGCCAGCAGTTCTCAGGGGGCCGGAGACTACGAGCAGTACTTC. As protein: CASSSQGAGDYEQYF. The variable domain in full, completed from reference TRBV28 and TRBJ2-7, reads DVKVTQSSRYLVKRTGEKVFLECVQDMDHENMFWYRQDPGLGLRLIYFSYDVKMKEKGDIPEGYSVSREKKERFSLILESASTNQTSMYLCASSSQGAGDYEQYFGPGTRLTVT.

V and J are TRBV6-1 and TRBJ2-7; 8 nucleotides align to TRBD1. The CDR3 has 14 residues. Germline V gene lookup returns CDR1 MNHNS and CDR2 SASEGT. Germline trimming cut 7 bases from V and 7 bases from J; bases unmatched to any gene: 12. CDR3 sequence reads: CASNRSGGLREQYF. The CDR3 DNA reads as TGTGCCAGCAACCGGTCAGGGGGCTTGAGGGAGCAGTACTTC.

The rearrangement links TRBV14 to TRBJ1-2; weak D call: TRBD1 (5 bases). Trimming removed 1 base from V and 11 bases from J, with 20 bases in between. The V gene's germline CDR1 is SGHDN and CDR2 FVKESK. The CDR3 spans 15 residues. The CDR3 reads CASSQVNRPGMGYTF. The CDR3 DNA reads as TGTGCCAGCAGCCAAGTTAATAGGCCAGGGATGGGGTACACCTTC.

The V gene is TRBV7-8, the J gene TRBJ2-1; 7 positions agree with TRBD1. The ends lost 5 bases at V and 8 bases at J; junction bases unmatched: 21. The length of the CDR3 is 18 residues. Germline lookup yields CDR1 SGHVS and CDR2 FQNEAQ. The CDR3 protein is CASSPRRTGFSRGDEQFF. CDR3 sequence (DNA): TGTGCCAGCAGCCCCCGACGGACAGGCTTCTCCCGAGGCGATGAGCAGTTCTTC.

The chain uses TRBV5-1 and TRBJ1-4; D gene uncertain. The CDR3 totals 12 residues. From germline, CDR1 is SGHRS and CDR2 YFSETQ. The germline V and J ends were trimmed by 6 bases and 8 bases, with 11 bases remaining between them. The CDR3 sequence is CASTWAREKLFF. The CDR3, as DNA: TGCGCCAGCACCTGGGCCCGCGAAAAACTGTTTTTT.

The gene calls are TRBV29-1 and TRBJ1-4, with TRBD1 identical over 7 bases. CDR3 length: 17 residues. The germline CDR1 and CDR2 sequences are SQVTM and ANQGSEA. The V gene end was trimmed by 7 bases and the J gene end by 3 bases; junction bases not matched to a gene: 17. In DNA, the CDR3 is TGCAGCGGTTTAGGGGCGAGGGGGCCCGGGGCTAATGAAAAACTGTTTTTT. As protein: CSGLGARGPGANEKLFF.

V gene TRBV7-9 combines with J gene TRBJ1-1; tentative D call: TRBD1 (5 bases). CDR1 and CDR2 from the germline V gene are SEHNR and FQNEAQ (reference sequence). This CDR3 has 15 residues. Trimming left V 6 bases short and J 5 bases short, with 19 bases between. The CDR3 is CASRHSSRGGTEAFF. The CDR3 DNA reads as TGTGCCAGCAGACACTCCAGTCGGGGGGGAACTGAAGCTTTCTTT.

J is TRBJ2-5 and V is TRBV7-9; TRBD2 matches 7 bases. The V segment lost 5 bases and the J segment 5 bases; nucleotides outside the gene matches: 11. Looked up from germline, CDR1 is SEHNR and CDR2 is FQNEAQ (reference sequence). The CDR3 contains 15 residues. CDR3 region: CASSPGVGGEETQYF. The CDR3, as DNA: TGTGCCAGCAGCCCCGGAGTGGGAGGGGAGGAGACCCAGTACTTC.

The CDR3, as DNA: TGTGCCAGCAGCGTATTGGGACAGGGACGCGACGAGCAGTACTTC. Its translation is CASSVLGQGRDEQYF. The chain joins TRBV9 to TRBJ2-7, with 9 nucleotides matching TRBD1. With V trimmed by 1 base and J by 5 bases, 7 bases remained unmatched. Germline V gives CDR1 SGDLS, CDR2 YYNGEE. This CDR3 region has 15 residues.

The J gene is TRBJ2-6, the V gene TRBV5-1; D gene unclear. Germline assignment: CDR1 SGHRS and CDR2 YFSETQ. Trimming stripped 4 bases from V and 4 bases from J, with 6 bases between. This CDR3 spans 13 amino acids. The CDR3 nucleotides read TGCGCCAGCAGCGTTCAAGGGGCCAACGTCCTGACTTTC. Protein sequence: CASSVQGANVLTF.

The rearrangement uses TRBV10-3 and TRBJ1-2; TRBD1 matches at 7 bases. Germline V gene sequence: CDR1 ENHRY, CDR2 SYGVKD. J was trimmed by 7 bases and V by 10 bases; bases with no gene match: 9. The CDR3 contains 12 residues. Here the CDR3 DNA reads TGTGCCACCGTAGGGACAGATCCTGGCTACACCTTC. Its protein is CATVGTDPGYTF.

The chain recombines TRBV7-2 with TRBJ2-5; 7 bases fit TRBD2. Germline CDR1 is SGHTA and CDR2 is FQGNSA. The ends lost 1 base at V and 3 bases at J; junction bases unmatched: 5. There are 15 residues in the CDR3. This CDR3 reads CASSLVSAGEETQYF. CDR3 DNA sequence: TGTGCCAGCAGCTTAGTCTCCGCGGGAGAAGAGACCCAGTACTTC. The full variable domain, rest sourced from reference TRBV7-2 and TRBJ2-5, is GAGVSQSPSNKVTEKGKDVELRCDPISGHTALYWYRQSLGQGLEFLIYFQGNSAPDKSGLPSDRFSAERTGGSVSTLTIQRTQQEDSAVYLCASSLVSAGEETQYFGPGTRLLVL.

This chain uses TRBV4-3 with TRBJ2-5, with 9 nucleotides matching TRBD1. J gave up 4 bases and V 0 bases, and 9 bases lay outside the gene matches. This CDR3 has 17 residues. In germline, CDR1 is LGHNA, CDR2 YSLEER. The CDR3 nucleotides read TGCGCCAGCAGCCAAGATTTCGGGGACAGGGTGGGAGAGACCCAGTACTTC. Its protein is CASSQDFGDRVGETQYF.

The genes are TRBV4-1 and TRBJ2-7, with 9 bases identical to TRBD1. The CDR3 consists of 14 residues. The trim removed 5 bases at V and 5 bases at J, leaving 7 bases unmatched. Germline V gene sequence: CDR1 MGHRA, CDR2 YSYEKL. The DNA of the CDR3 is TGCGCCAGCAGCAGTCTGACAGGGGGGGACGAGCAGTACTTC. This translates into CASSSLTGGDEQYF.

The chain uses TRBV30 and TRBJ2-7, with D hard to call. The CDR3 is 14 residues long. CDR1 is GTSNPN and CDR2 is SVGIG in the germline V gene (reference sequence). Trimming took 1 base from V and 0 from J, leaving 10 bases between them. The CDR3 region has the DNA TGTGCCTGGAGTGCCCTGTCGGGCTCCTACGAGCAGTACTTC. It translates to CAWSALSGSYEQYF.

Concerning this clone itself: Other DNA sequences within the sample encode an identical CDR3. The chain joins TRBV29-1 to TRBJ2-2; a possible D gene is TRBD2 (6 bases). CDR1 SQVTM and CDR2 ANQGSEA come from the germline V gene. The CDR3 extends over 14 amino acids. V lost 3 bases to trimming and J lost 1 base, with 9 bases between them. CDR3 region: CSVDLGGNTGELFF. The CDR3 nucleotides are TGCAGCGTTGATCTGGGGGGGAACACCGGGGAGCTGTTTTTT.

V gene TRBV11-3 combines with J gene TRBJ2-3; tentatively, D is TRBD2 (5 bases). Germline-derived CDR1 and CDR2 are SGHNT and YENEEA. CDR3 length: 14 amino acids. V gave up 7 bases and J gave up 0 bases, with 11 bases separating them. CDR3 residues: CASTQGGSTDTQYF. CDR3 nucleotide sequence: TGTGCCAGCACCCAAGGAGGCAGCACAGATACGCAGTATTTT.

This CDR3 is CASSLGRTSGRPEQYF. DNA of the CDR3: TGTGCCAGCAGCTTAGGCCGGACTAGCGGGAGACCCGAGCAGTACTTC. The V call is TRBV7-2, the J call TRBJ2-7, with 13 positions matching TRBD2. This CDR3 is built from 16 residues. From germline, CDR1 is SGHTA and CDR2 FQGNSA. V lost 1 base, J lost 6 bases, and 6 bases stayed unmatched.

This chain connects TRBV28 to TRBJ1-1, with TRBD1 matching 9 bases. With 5 bases clipped from V and 6 bases from J, the junction kept 13 bases outside the gene matches. Germline CDR1 MDHEN, CDR2 SYDVKM. This CDR3 is 16 amino acids long. The CDR3 nucleotides read TGTGCCAGCAGTGAGACAGGGGGTCGGGGTCGGGCTGAAGCTTTCTTT. Translating gives CASSETGGRGRAEAFF.

V is TRBV11-3 and J is TRBJ2-2; 14 bases are shared with TRBD2. There are 16 residues in the CDR3. The V segment lost 8 bases and the J segment 5 bases; nucleotides outside the gene matches: 7. Per the germline V gene, CDR1 is SGHNT and CDR2 is YENEEA. DNA of the CDR3: TGTGCCAGCTCGACTAGCGGGGGGGCCCGAACCGGGGAGCTGTTTTTT. It codes for CASSTSGGARTGELFF.

The CDR3: CASRLDILYSPLHF. For the CDR3, the DNA is TGTGCCAGCAGGCTGGACATCCTTTATTCACCCCTCCACTTT. The rearrangement uses TRBV2 and TRBJ1-6, with D tentatively TRBD1 (5 bases). The CDR3 extends over 14 amino acids. Trimming pared 6 bases from V and 8 bases from J, leaving 14 bases between. Germline V gene data show CDR1 as SNHLY and CDR2 as FYNNEI.

CDR3 protein: CAIMAPSGPRTDTQYF. The CDR3 DNA follows: TGTGCCATCATGGCCCCTAGCGGGCCCCGCACAGATACGCAGTATTTT. V usage is TRBV10-3 and J usage is TRBJ2-3; TRBD2 aligns across 8 bases. The CDR3 runs to 16 residues. Unmatched junction bases numbered 10, after V lost 7 bases and J lost 1 base. The germline V gene has CDR1 ENHRY and CDR2 SYGVKD.

The chain employs TRBV6-1 and TRBJ1-2; D is undetermined. The CDR3 spans 15 residues. V dropped 5 bases and J dropped 9 bases, with 22 bases sitting between them. CDR1 and CDR2 (germline): MNHNS, SASEGT. The CDR3 protein is CASSPQRTAALRYTF. The CDR3 region has the DNA TGTGCCAGCAGTCCCCAGCGGACCGCCGCGCTTCGCTACACCTTC.

The chain combines TRBV6-5 with TRBJ1-1, with a tentative D call TRBD1 (6 bases). Trimming took off 8 bases at V and 4 bases at J, with 11 bases between the two ends. Germline CDR1 reads MNHEY; CDR2 reads SVGAGI. The length of the CDR3 is 12 residues. CDR3 bases: TGTGCCAGCTACAGGGATTCCACTGAAGCTTTCTTT. It translates to CASYRDSTEAFF.

The rearrangement links TRBV27 to TRBJ1-1; 7 bases agree with TRBD1. The CDR3 is 15 residues long. Unmatched junction bases numbered 6, after V lost 4 bases and J lost 1 base. Germline values: CDR1 MNHEY, CDR2 SMNVEV (reference sequence). For the CDR3, the DNA is TGTGCCAGCAGTTCAAGACAGGGCGGGAACACTGAAGCTTTCTTT. It translates to CASSSRQGGNTEAFF.